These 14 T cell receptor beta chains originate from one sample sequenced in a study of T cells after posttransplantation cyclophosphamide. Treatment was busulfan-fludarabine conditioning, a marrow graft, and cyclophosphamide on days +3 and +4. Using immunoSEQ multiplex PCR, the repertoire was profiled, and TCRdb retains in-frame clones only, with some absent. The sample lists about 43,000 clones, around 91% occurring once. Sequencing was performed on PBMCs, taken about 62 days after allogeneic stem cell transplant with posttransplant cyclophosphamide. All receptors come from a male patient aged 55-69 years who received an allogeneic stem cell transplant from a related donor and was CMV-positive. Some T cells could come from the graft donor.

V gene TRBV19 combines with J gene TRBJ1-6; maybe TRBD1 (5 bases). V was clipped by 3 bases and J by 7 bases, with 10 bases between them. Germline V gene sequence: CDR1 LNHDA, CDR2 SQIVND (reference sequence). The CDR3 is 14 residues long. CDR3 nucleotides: TGTGCCAGTAGTATCCAGGGCCAAAATTCACCCCTCCACTTT. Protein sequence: CASSIQGQNSPLHF.

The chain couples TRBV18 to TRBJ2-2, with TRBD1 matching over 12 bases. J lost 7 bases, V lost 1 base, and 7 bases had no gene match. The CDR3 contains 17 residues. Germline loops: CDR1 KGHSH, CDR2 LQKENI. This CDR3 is CASSPLGQGAHGGELFF. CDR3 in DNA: TGTGCCAGCTCACCACTGGGACAGGGGGCGCACGGCGGGGAGCTGTTTTTT.

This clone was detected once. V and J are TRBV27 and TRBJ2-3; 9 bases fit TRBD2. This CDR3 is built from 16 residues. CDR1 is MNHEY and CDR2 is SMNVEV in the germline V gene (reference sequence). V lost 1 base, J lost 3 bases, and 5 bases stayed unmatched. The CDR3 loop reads CASSLLRGGRTDTQYF. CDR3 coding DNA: TGTGCCAGCAGTTTATTGCGGGGGGGCAGGACAGATACGCAGTATTTT.

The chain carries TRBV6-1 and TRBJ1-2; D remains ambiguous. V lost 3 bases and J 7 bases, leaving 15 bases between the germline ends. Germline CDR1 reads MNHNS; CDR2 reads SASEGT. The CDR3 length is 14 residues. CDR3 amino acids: CASSEGRKEGGYTF. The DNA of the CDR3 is TGTGCCAGCAGTGAGGGGAGAAAGGAGGGTGGCTACACCTTC.

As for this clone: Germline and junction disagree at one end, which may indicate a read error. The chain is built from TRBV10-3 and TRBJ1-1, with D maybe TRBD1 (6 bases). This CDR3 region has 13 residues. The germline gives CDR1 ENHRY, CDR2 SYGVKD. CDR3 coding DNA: TGTGCCATCAACAGGGACCCGAACGCTGAAGCTTTCTTT. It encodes CAINRDPNAEAFF.

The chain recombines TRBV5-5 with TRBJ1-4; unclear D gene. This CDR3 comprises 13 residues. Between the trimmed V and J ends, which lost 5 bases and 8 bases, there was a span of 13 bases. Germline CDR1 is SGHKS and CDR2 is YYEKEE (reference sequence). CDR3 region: CASSFDLREKLFF. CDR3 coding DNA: TGTGCCAGCAGTTTTGATCTTCGGGAAAAACTGTTTTTT.

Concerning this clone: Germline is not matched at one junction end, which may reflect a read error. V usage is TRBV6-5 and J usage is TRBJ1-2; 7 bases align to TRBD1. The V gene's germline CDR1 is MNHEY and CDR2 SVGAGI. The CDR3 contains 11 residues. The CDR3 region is CASSSQGLDAF. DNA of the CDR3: TGTGCCAGCAGCTCACAGGGGTTGGACGCCTTC.

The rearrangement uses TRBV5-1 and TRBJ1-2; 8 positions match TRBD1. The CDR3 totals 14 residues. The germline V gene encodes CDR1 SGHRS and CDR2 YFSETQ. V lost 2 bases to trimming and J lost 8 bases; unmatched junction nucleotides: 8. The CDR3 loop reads CASSFTGGSEGYTF. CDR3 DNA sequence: TGCGCCAGCAGCTTCACAGGGGGGTCGGAAGGCTACACCTTC.

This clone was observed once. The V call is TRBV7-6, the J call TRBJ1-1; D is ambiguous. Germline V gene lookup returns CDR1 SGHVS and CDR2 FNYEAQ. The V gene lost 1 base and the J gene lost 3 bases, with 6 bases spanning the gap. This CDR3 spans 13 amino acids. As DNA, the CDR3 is TGTGCCAGCAGCTTAGATCTGTACACTGAAGCTTTCTTT. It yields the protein CASSLDLYTEAFF.

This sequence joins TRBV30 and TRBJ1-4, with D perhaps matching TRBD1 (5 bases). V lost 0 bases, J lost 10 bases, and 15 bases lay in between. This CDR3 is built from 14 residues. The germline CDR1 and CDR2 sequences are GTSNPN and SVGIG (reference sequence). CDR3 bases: TGTGCCTGGAGTGTCGGGGGAAACAACAGAAAACTGTTTTTT. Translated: CAWSVGGNNRKLFF. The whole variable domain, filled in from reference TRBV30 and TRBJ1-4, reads SQTIHQWPATLVQPVGSPLSLECTVEGTSNPNLYWYRQAAGRGLQLLFYSVGIGQISSEVPQNLSASRPQDRQFILSSKKLLLSDSGFYLCAWSVGGNNRKLFFGSGTQLSVL.

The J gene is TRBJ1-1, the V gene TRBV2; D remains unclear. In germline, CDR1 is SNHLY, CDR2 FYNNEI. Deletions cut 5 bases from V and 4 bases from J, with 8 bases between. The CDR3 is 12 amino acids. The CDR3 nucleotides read TGTGCCAGCAGTCCAGGTAGCACTGAAGCTTTCTTT. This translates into CASSPGSTEAFF. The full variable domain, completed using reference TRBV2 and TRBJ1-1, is EPEVTQTPSHQVTQMGQEVILRCVPISNHLYFYWYRQILGQKVEFLVSFYNNEISEKSEIFDDQFSVERPDGSNFTLKIRSTKLEDSAMYFCASSPGSTEAFFGQGTRLTVV.

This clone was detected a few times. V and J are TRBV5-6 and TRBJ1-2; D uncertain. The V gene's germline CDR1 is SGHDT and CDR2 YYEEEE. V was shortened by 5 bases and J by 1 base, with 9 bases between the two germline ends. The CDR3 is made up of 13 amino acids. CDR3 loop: CASREYDNYGYTF. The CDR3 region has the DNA TGTGCCAGCAGAGAGTACGATAACTATGGCTACACCTTC.

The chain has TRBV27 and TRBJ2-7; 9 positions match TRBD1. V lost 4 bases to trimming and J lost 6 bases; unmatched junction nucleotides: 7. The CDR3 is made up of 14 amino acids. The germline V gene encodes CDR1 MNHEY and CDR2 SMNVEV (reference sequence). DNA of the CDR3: TGTGCCAGCAGTTATGGGACAGGGTTAGGCGAGCAGTACTTC. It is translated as CASSYGTGLGEQYF.

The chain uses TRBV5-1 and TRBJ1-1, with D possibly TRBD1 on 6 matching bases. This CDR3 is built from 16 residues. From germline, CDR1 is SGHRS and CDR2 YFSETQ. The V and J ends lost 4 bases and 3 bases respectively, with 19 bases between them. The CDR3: CASSPIRENRDTEAFF. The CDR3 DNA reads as TGCGCCAGCAGCCCGATCAGGGAAAACAGGGACACTGAAGCTTTCTTT.